These 14 T cell receptor beta chains share one sample of origin, sequenced in a study of cytomegalovirus exposure and HLA in healthy donors. PCR amplification relied on 60 Vbeta primers (plus 13 Jbeta primers). Sequencing was performed with immunoSEQ multiplex PCR; in TCRdb, only in-frame clones are kept and a portion is missing. The sample carries 250,000 or so clones, about nine tenths recorded once. The sample comprised PBMCs. The receptors originated from a girl aged 2 to 10 in good health and CMV-seronegative.

This clone was seen once. This chain uses TRBV5-4 with TRBJ2-1; the D gene is possibly TRBD2 (6 bases). CDR1 and CDR2 (germline): SGHNT, YYREEE (reference sequence). The CDR3 totals 13 residues. Trimming took off 2 bases at V and 10 bases at J, with 13 bases between the two ends. The CDR3 sequence is CASSFVLSGEQFF. The CDR3 coding sequence is TGTGCCAGCAGCTTTGTGTTAAGCGGGGAGCAGTTCTTC.

V gene TRBV9 combines with J gene TRBJ2-1; no definite D call. Trimming took 0 bases from V and 4 from J, leaving 8 bases between them. Germline assignment: CDR1 SGDLS and CDR2 YYNGEE. This CDR3 is 14 amino acids long. The DNA for the CDR3 is TGTGCCAGCAGCGTAGGTCCTACTTACAATGAGCAGTTCTTC. Translated, it gives CASSVGPTYNEQFF.

This clone was recorded only once. The V call is TRBV2, the J call TRBJ2-3; 7 positions match TRBD2. Germline-derived CDR1 and CDR2 are SNHLY and FYNNEI. Trimming removed 4 bases from V and 1 base from J; junction bases left unmatched: 5. CDR3 length: 15 amino acids. This CDR3 reads CASSGRLAGTDTQYF. The CDR3 coding sequence is TGTGCCAGCAGTGGGCGGCTAGCGGGCACAGATACGCAGTATTTT.

The J gene is TRBJ2-5, the V gene TRBV9, with TRBD1 matching over 9 bases. The CDR3 contains 16 residues. Germline V gene lookup returns CDR1 SGDLS and CDR2 YYNGEE. After removal of 1 base from V and 5 bases from J, the junction contained 9 bases not matched to a gene. The CDR3 DNA reads TGTGCCAGCAGCGTAACTACCCGGACAGGGGACGAGACCCAGTACTTC. It translates to CASSVTTRTGDETQYF.

The chain couples TRBV19 to TRBJ2-3, with 12 positions matching TRBD2. Trimming took 3 bases from V and 0 from J; bases not matched to a gene: 4. CDR1 is LNHDA, CDR2 SQIVND, per germline (reference sequence). The CDR3 consists of 17 residues. This chain's CDR3 is CASSMLAGGPSTDTQYF. The CDR3 DNA follows: TGTGCCAGTAGTATGCTAGCGGGGGGGCCGAGCACAGATACGCAGTATTTT.

This clone was found once. A junction end diverges from the germline sequence, so it may reflect a read error. This chain connects TRBV13 to TRBJ1-1; tentatively, D is TRBD1 (6 bases). In germline, CDR1 is PRHDT, CDR2 FYEKMQ (reference sequence). There are 15 residues in the CDR3. DNA for the CDR3: TGTGCCAGCAGCTTAGTATTGGGGGGGGCTACTGAAGCTTTTTTT. This sequence encodes CASSLVLGGATEAFF. Full variable domain (rest looked up from reference TRBV13 and TRBJ1-1): AAGVIQSPRHLIKEKRETATLKCYPIPRHDTVYWYQQGPGQDPQFLISFYEKMQSDKGSIPDRFSAQQFSDYHSELNMSSLELGDSALYFCASSLVLGGATEAFFGQGTRLTVV.

The chain links TRBV5-5 to TRBJ2-7, with D uncertain. Per the germline V gene, CDR1 is SGHKS and CDR2 is YYEKEE (reference sequence). Trimming left V 1 base short and J 2 bases short, with 13 bases between. The CDR3 length is 15 residues. CDR3 in amino acids: CASSLLLSGPYEQYF. The CDR3 bases are TGTGCCAGCAGCTTGCTACTTTCCGGTCCCTACGAGCAGTACTTC.

This clone was observed once. V and J are TRBV19 and TRBJ2-7; D unresolved. CDR1 and CDR2 (germline): LNHDA, SQIVND (reference sequence). Trimming stripped 4 bases from V and 2 bases from J, with 15 bases between. The CDR3 contains 15 residues. The CDR3 loop is CASSTMAGAAYEQYF. The CDR3 region has the DNA TGTGCCAGTAGTACTATGGCCGGAGCCGCCTACGAGCAGTACTTC.

The rearrangement uses TRBV5-7 and TRBJ1-6; TRBD1 agrees at 7 bases. TRBV5-7 is designated an ORF whose function remains uncertain. The ends lost 4 bases at V and 0 bases at J; junction bases unmatched: 7. This CDR3 has 17 amino acids. The CDR3 sequence: CASSARDRNSYNSPLHF. The CDR3 coding sequence is TGTGCCAGCAGCGCCCGGGACAGAAACTCCTATAATTCACCCCTCCACTTT.

The chain is built from TRBV6-1 and TRBJ1-3, with D perhaps TRBD1 (6 bases). This CDR3 has 16 amino acids. Germline lookup yields CDR1 MNHNS and CDR2 SASEGT. V was pared by 3 bases and J by 0 bases, with 12 bases between. The CDR3 is CASSETGSGSGNTIYF. The CDR3 nucleotides read TGTGCCAGCAGTGAGACAGGAAGTGGCTCTGGAAACACCATATATTTT.

CDR3: CASSPGQGAEGYTF. CDR3 in DNA: TGTGCCAGCAGTCCCGGACAGGGGGCTGAAGGCTACACCTTC. V gene TRBV28 combines with J gene TRBJ1-2; TRBD1 agrees at 11 bases. CDR1 and CDR2 from the germline V gene are MDHEN and SYDVKM. The V gene end was trimmed by 5 bases and the J gene end by 8 bases; junction bases not matched to a gene: 7. This CDR3 has 14 residues.

The rearrangement uses TRBV7-8 and TRBJ2-1, with 10 positions matching TRBD1. J was trimmed by 7 bases and V by 0 bases; bases with no gene match: 9. The germline CDR1 and CDR2 sequences are SGHVS and FQNEAQ. The CDR3 runs 17 residues. The CDR3 region is CASSLAPGTGALNEQFF. The CDR3 DNA reads as TGTGCCAGCAGCTTAGCCCCGGGGACAGGGGCCCTGAATGAGCAGTTCTTC. Variable domain in full (rest from reference TRBV7-8 and TRBJ2-1): GAGVSQSPRYKVAKRGQDVALRCDPISGHVSLFWYQQALGQGPEFLTYFQNEAQLDKSGLPSDRFFAERPEGSVSTLKIQRTQQEDSAVYLCASSLAPGTGALNEQFFGPGTRLTVL.

This chain uses TRBV27 with TRBJ2-7, with 13 bases fitting TRBD2. Germline trimming cut 2 bases from V and 1 base from J; bases unmatched to any gene: 5. The germline V gene has CDR1 MNHEY and CDR2 SMNVEV (reference sequence). This CDR3 is built from 17 residues. The CDR3 nucleotides are TGTGCCAGCAGTTTAAGACTAGCGGGAGGTTTATCCTACGAGCAGTACTTC. Protein product: CASSLRLAGGLSYEQYF.

This chain connects TRBV6-1 to TRBJ1-3; no reliable D call. The CDR3 is 13 residues long. Trimming removed 6 bases from V and 3 bases from J, with 9 bases in between. CDR1 MNHNS and CDR2 SASEGT come from the germline V gene. The DNA for the CDR3 is TGTGCCAGCAGGTTGACTCTTGGAAACACCATATATTTT. Translation gives CASRLTLGNTIYF.